This TCR beta chain was sequenced for a study of T cell responses to AZD1222 COVID-19 vaccine. Study outcomes and limitations: The sample set comprised mostly white British donors with more females, and clonal diversity was possibly underestimated. No day 14 peak samples; only post-peak repertoires were characterized. Distributed over spike, vaccine-associated CD4 TCRs predominated at 160-218 and 743-854.

Both about-4-week and about-12-week second-dose recipients were combined. V gave up 4 bases and J gave up 4 bases, with 18 bases separating them. Germline CDR1 SGDLS, CDR2 YYNGEE. This CDR3 region has 16 residues. Clones were read by immunoSEQ multiplex PCR, and TCRdb kept only the in-frame ones, dropping some. The sample includes 150,000 to 200,000 clones, 80% to 95% of them seen just once. As for this clone: Its antigen is not known.

This TCR came from an adult who received the AZD1222 COVID-19 vaccine. The chain combines TRBV9 with TRBJ1-3; no clear D. The sample consisted of peripheral blood, taken 28 days after the second AZD1222 dose. The CDR3 here is CASSPRVSEMGNTIYF. In DNA, the CDR3 is TGTGCCAGCAGCCCTAGGGTCTCCGAGATGGGAAACACCATATATTTT.